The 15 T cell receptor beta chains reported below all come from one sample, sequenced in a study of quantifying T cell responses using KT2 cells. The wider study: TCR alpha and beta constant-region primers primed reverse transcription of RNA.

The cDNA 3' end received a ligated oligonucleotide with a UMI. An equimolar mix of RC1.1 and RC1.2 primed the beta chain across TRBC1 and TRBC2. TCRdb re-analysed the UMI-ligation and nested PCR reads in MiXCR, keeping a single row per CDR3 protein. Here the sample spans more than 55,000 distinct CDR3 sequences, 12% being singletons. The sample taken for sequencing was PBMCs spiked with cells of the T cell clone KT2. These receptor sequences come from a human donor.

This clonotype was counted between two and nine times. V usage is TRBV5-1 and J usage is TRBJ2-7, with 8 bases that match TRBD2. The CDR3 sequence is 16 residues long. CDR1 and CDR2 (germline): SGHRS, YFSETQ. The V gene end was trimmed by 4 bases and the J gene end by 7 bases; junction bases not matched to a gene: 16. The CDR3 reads CASSQGLAERPWEQYF. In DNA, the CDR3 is TGCGCCAGCAGCCAAGGACTAGCTGAGAGGCCGTGGGAGCAGTACTTC.

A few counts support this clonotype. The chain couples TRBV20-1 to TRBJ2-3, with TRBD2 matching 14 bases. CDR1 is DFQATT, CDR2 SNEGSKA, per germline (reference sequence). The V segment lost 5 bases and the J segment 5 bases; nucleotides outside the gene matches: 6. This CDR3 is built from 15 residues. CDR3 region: CSAVPGTSGGDTQYF. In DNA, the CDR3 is TGCAGTGCTGTCCCCGGGACTAGCGGGGGAGATACGCAGTATTTT.

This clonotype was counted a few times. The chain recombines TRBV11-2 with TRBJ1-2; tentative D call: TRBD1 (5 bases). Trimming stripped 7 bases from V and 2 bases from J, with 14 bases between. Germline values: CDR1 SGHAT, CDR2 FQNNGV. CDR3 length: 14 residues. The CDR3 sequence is CASTPVWGNYGYTF. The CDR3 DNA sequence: TGTGCCAGCACCCCAGTATGGGGGAACTATGGCTACACCTTC.

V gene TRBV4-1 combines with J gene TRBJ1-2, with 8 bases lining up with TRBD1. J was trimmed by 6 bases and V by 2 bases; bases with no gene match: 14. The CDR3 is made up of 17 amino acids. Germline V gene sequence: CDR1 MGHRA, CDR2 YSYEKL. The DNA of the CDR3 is TGCGCCAGCAGCCAAAATCCGACAGGGGAGTTTGTAGATGGCTACACCTTC. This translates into CASSQNPTGEFVDGYTF.

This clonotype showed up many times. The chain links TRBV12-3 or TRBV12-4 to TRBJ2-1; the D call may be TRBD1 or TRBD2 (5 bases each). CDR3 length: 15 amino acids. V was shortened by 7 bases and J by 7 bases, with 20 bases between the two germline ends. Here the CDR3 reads CASTPQGAGMNEQFF. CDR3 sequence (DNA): TGTGCCAGCACCCCCCAGGGCGCGGGTATGAATGAGCAGTTCTTC.

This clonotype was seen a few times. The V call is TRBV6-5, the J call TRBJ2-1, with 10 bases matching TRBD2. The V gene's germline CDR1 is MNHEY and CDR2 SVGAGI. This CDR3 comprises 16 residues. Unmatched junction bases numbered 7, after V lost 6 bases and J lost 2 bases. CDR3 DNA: TGTGCCAGCAGCTGGTCTAGCGGGGGAACCTACAATGAGCAGTTCTTC. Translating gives CASSWSSGGTYNEQFF.

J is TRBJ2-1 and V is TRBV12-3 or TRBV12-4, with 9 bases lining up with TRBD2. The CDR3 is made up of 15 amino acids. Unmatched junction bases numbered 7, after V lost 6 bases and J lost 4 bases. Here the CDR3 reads CASRPTSGGYNEQFF. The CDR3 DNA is TGTGCCAGCAGACCGACTAGCGGAGGTTACAATGAGCAGTTCTTC.

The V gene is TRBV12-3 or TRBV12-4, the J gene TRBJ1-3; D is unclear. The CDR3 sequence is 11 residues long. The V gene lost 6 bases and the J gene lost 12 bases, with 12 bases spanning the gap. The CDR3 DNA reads TGTGCCAGCAGGATCGCGCAAGTCATATATTTT. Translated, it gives CASRIAQVIYF.

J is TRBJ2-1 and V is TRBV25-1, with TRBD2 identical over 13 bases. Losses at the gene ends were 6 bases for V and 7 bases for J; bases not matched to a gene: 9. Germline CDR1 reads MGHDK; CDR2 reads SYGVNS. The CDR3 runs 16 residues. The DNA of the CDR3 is TGTGCCAGCAGGAGCCCAGGGACTAGCGGGGCAAATGAGCAGTTCTTC. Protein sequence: CASRSPGTSGANEQFF.

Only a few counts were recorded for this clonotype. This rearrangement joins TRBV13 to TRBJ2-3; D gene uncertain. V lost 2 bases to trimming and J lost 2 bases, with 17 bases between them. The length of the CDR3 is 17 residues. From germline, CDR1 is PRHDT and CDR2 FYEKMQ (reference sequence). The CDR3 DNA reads TGTGCCAGCAGCTTATATGGCACAGATGGTTCCACAGATACGCAGTATTTT. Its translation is CASSLYGTDGSTDTQYF.

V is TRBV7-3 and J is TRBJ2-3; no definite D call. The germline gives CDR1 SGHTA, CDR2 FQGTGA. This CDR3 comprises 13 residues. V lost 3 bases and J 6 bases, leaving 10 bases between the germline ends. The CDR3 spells CASSFSRMDTQYF. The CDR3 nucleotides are TGTGCCAGCAGCTTCTCTAGAATGGATACGCAGTATTTT.

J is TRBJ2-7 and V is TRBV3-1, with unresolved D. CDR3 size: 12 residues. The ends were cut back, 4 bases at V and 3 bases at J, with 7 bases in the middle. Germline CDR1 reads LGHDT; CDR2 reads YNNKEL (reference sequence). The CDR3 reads CASSRYSYEQYF. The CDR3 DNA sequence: TGTGCCAGCAGCCGGTACAGCTACGAGCAGTACTTC.

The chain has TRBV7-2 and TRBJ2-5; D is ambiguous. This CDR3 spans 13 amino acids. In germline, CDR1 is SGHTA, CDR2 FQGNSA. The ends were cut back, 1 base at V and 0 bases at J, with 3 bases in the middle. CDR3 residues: CASSLVYQETQYF. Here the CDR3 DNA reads TGTGCCAGCAGCTTAGTGTACCAAGAGACCCAGTACTTC.

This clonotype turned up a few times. CDR3 sequence: CASSPLGTATEKLFF. CDR3 in DNA: TGTGCCAGCAGTCCGCTCGGGACAGCTACTGAAAAACTGTTTTTT. The rearrangement uses TRBV27 and TRBJ1-4, with 7 positions matching TRBD1. V trimming: 5 bases; J trimming: 7 bases; junction bases outside the gene matches: 10. Germline-derived CDR1 and CDR2 are MNHEY and SMNVEV (reference sequence). The length of the CDR3 is 15 residues.

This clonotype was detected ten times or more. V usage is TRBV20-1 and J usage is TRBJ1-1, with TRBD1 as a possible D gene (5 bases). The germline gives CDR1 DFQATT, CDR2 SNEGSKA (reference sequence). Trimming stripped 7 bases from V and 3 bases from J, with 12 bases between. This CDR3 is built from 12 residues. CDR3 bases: TGCAGTGTCTCAATAGGGGACACTGAAGCTTTCTTT. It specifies CSVSIGDTEAFF.